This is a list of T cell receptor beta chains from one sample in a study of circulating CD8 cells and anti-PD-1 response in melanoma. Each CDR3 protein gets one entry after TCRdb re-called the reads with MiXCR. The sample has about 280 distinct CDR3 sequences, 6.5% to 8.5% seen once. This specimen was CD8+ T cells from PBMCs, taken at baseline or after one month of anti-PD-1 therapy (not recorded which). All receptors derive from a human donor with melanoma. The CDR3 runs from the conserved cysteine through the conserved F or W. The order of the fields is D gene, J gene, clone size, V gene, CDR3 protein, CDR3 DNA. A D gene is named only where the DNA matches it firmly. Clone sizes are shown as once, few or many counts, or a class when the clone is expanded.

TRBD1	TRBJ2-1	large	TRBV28	CASTSGGSSYNEQFF	TGTGCCAGCACCTCAGGGGGAAGCTCCTACAATGAGCAGTTCTTC
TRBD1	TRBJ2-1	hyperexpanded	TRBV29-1	CSVTGVVNEQFF	TGCAGCGTTACAGGGGTTGTGAATGAGCAGTTCTTC
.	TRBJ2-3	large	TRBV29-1	CSYRIRRGITDMQYF	TGCAGCTACCGGATTCGGCGGGGAATCACAGATATGCAGTATTTT
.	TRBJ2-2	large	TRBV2	CASSEWSQARVKANTGELFF	TGTGCCAGCAGTGAATGGAGTCAAGCGCGTGTCAAAGCGAACACCGGGGAGCTGTTTTTT
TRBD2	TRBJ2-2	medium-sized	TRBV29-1	CSVDGGRATGELFF	TGCAGTGTTGATGGGGGGAGGGCTACCGGGGAGCTGTTTTTT
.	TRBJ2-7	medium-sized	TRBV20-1	CSASASTETLYEQYF	TGCAGTGCTAGTGCTTCGACGGAGACTCTCTACGAGCAGTACTTC
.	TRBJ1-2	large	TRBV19	CASNNGQYYGYTF	TGTGCCAGTAACAATGGACAGTACTATGGCTACACCTTC
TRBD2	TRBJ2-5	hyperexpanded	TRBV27	CASSQGLAGLEETQYF	TGTGCCAGCAGCCAAGGACTAGCCGGATTGGAGGAGACCCAGTACTTC
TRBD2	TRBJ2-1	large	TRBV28	CASRASGSNNEQFF	TGTGCCAGCAGAGCTAGCGGGAGCAACAATGAGCAGTTCTTC
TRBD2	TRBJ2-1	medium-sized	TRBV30	CAWTSGRDYNEQFF	TGTGCCTGGACCAGCGGGAGGGACTACAATGAGCAGTTCTTC
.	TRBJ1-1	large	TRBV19	CASNDAGRTEAFF	TGTGCCAGTAACGACGCCGGCCGTACTGAAGCTTTCTTT
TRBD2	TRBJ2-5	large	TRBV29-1	CSVEMRPSGAGTQYF	TGCAGTGTTGAAATGCGTCCCAGCGGGGCCGGAACCCAGTACTTC